These 23 T cell receptor beta chains originate from one sample sequenced in a study of control samples from healthy donors and cancer patients. Only in-frame clones appear in the TCRdb table, and some are missing; sequencing was by immunoSEQ multiplex PCR. The sample contains 40,000 to 60,000 clones, roughly 85% of which appear only once. The sequenced material came from PBMCs. The receptors stem from a woman aged 45-59 years with lung cancer.

This rearrangement joins TRBV3-1 (or the pseudogene TRBV3-2) to TRBJ2-3; 15 bases line up with TRBD2. The CDR3 length is 19 residues. V was pared by 8 bases and J by 1 base, with 13 bases of the junction left unmatched. Germline values: CDR1 LGHDT, CDR2 YNNKEL (reference sequence). The CDR3 reads CASAGTSGGLYFRTDTQYF. CDR3 coding DNA: TGTGCCAGCGCCGGGACTAGCGGGGGGCTTTACTTTCGCACAGATACGCAGTATTTT.

The chain combines TRBV12-3 or TRBV12-4 with TRBJ1-1; D not certain. The CDR3 totals 12 residues. Trimming removed 3 bases at V and 3 bases at J, with 5 bases between. CDR3 DNA: TGTGCCAGCAGTTTCGTGGACACTGAAGCTTTCTTT. The encoded protein is CASSFVDTEAFF.

This clone was counted a few times. The chain is built from TRBV19 and TRBJ1-5, with TRBD1 matching over 7 bases. V lost 5 bases, J lost 3 bases, and 10 bases stayed unmatched. The CDR3 totals 16 residues. Germline assignment: CDR1 LNHDA and CDR2 SQIVND (reference sequence). The CDR3 DNA sequence: TGTGCCAGTAGTCGATCAGGGGGTTGGGCCAATCAGCCCCAGCATTTT. Amino acids: CASSRSGGWANQPQHF.

CDR3 amino acids: CASSLSGAGDTQYF. For the CDR3, the DNA is TGTGCCAGCAGCTTATCAGGGGCCGGGGATACGCAGTATTTT. The chain combines TRBV11-2 with TRBJ2-3, with D possibly being TRBD1 (6 bases). Germline loops: CDR1 SGHAT, CDR2 FQNNGV. The CDR3 consists of 14 residues. Trimming shortened V by 2 bases and J by 6 bases, and 12 bases separated the two germline ends.

The chain carries TRBV27 and TRBJ1-5; D not resolved. Deletions cut 6 bases from V and 0 bases from J, with 6 bases between. The germline CDR1 and CDR2 sequences are MNHEY and SMNVEV (reference sequence). CDR3 length equals 13 residues. CDR3 nucleotide sequence: TGTGCCAGCAGACGAAATAGCAATCAGCCCCAGCATTTT. This translates into CASRRNSNQPQHF.

V usage is TRBV9 and J usage is TRBJ1-4; maybe TRBD1 (5 bases). The CDR3 covers 15 residues. Germline CDR1 and CDR2: SGDLS and YYNGEE. Trimming pared 0 bases from V and 8 bases from J, leaving 14 bases between. In DNA, the CDR3 is TGTGCCAGCAGCGTAGCTAACACAGGCGGGGAAAAACTGTTTTTT. The encoded protein is CASSVANTGGEKLFF.

The chain combines TRBV5-1 with TRBJ1-1; no clear D gene. Germline CDR1 and CDR2: SGHRS and YFSETQ. The CDR3 sequence is 13 residues long. The ends were cut back, 7 bases at V and 3 bases at J, with 13 bases in the middle. The CDR3 here is CASGRGIDTEAFF. The CDR3 nucleotides are TGCGCCAGCGGTCGGGGTATTGACACTGAAGCTTTCTTT.

The V and J genes are TRBV7-2 and TRBJ2-1; possibly TRBD2 for D (5 bases). The ends were cut back, 5 bases at V and 3 bases at J, with 17 bases in the middle. The CDR3 has 16 amino acids. Germline CDR1 is SGHTA and CDR2 is FQGNSA. CDR3 in amino acids: CASSPATSFRYNEQFF. The CDR3 nucleotides read TGTGCCAGCAGCCCCGCCACTAGTTTCCGCTACAATGAGCAGTTCTTC.

This chain uses TRBV18 with TRBJ1-4; D is undetermined. V lost 5 bases to trimming and J lost 5 bases, with 9 bases between them. Germline-derived CDR1 and CDR2 are KGHSH and LQKENI. This CDR3 region has 13 residues. CDR3 DNA sequence: TGTGCCAGCTCAACTATTGGAAATGAAAAACTGTTTTTT. Amino acids: CASSTIGNEKLFF.

This clone is medium-sized. V and J are TRBV25-1 and TRBJ2-1; D is unresolved. The V gene's germline CDR1 is MGHDK and CDR2 SYGVNS. The CDR3 contains 11 residues. V was pared by 3 bases and J by 9 bases, with 6 bases between. In DNA, the CDR3 is TGTGCCAGCAGTGAGGTAGGTGAGCAGTTCTTC. Translated, it gives CASSEVGEQFF.

This clone was found a few times. V is TRBV9 and J is TRBJ1-1; no reliable D call. In germline, CDR1 is SGDLS, CDR2 YYNGEE. This CDR3 contains 13 residues. V lost 3 bases to trimming and J lost 0 bases, with 6 bases between them. The chain's CDR3 is CASSGEMNTEAFF. In DNA form, the CDR3 reads TGTGCCAGCAGCGGTGAGATGAACACTGAAGCTTTCTTT.

V is TRBV4-3 and J is TRBJ2-7, with 10 bases identical to TRBD1. Germline CDR1 and CDR2: LGHNA and YSLEER. The CDR3 spans 15 residues. V trimming: 6 bases; J trimming: 1 base; junction bases outside the gene matches: 6. The CDR3 here is CASSIDRGPSYEQYF. The DNA of the CDR3 is TGCGCCAGCAGTATCGACAGGGGGCCTTCCTACGAGCAGTACTTC.

The chain links TRBV11-2 to TRBJ2-3; 10 bases align to TRBD1. Germline V gives CDR1 SGHAT, CDR2 FQNNGV. CDR3 length: 17 amino acids. Trimming at V came to 5 bases and at J to 0 bases, leaving 8 bases not matched to a gene. Here the CDR3 reads CASSTGTGALSTDTQYF. The CDR3 DNA reads TGTGCCAGCAGCACCGGGACAGGGGCCCTTAGCACAGATACGCAGTATTTT.

The rearrangement joins TRBV19 to TRBJ1-1; TRBD1 aligns across 8 bases. There are 16 residues in the CDR3. With 5 bases clipped from V and 0 bases from J, the junction kept 8 bases outside the gene matches. Germline V gene data show CDR1 as LNHDA and CDR2 as SQIVND (reference sequence). CDR3 DNA: TGTGCCAGTAGTGCTGACAGGGGTAGGATGAACACTGAAGCTTTCTTT. Amino acids: CASSADRGRMNTEAFF. Together with reference TRBV19 and TRBJ1-1, the CDR3 gives the full variable domain: DGGITQSPKYLFRKEGQNVTLSCEQNLNHDAMYWYRQDPGQGLRLIYYSQIVNDFQKGDIAEGYSVSREKKESFPLTVTSAQKNPTAFYLCASSADRGRMNTEAFFGQGTRLTVV.

The chain links TRBV5-1 to TRBJ1-2; no clear D. CDR3 length equals 14 residues. Trimming removed 4 bases at V and 5 bases at J, with 15 bases between. The germline V gene encodes CDR1 SGHRS and CDR2 YFSETQ. The CDR3 here is CASSAGNGPYGYTF. In DNA form, the CDR3 reads TGCGCCAGCAGCGCTGGTAACGGTCCTTATGGCTACACCTTC.

The chain has TRBV27 and TRBJ2-7; D perhaps matches TRBD1 (6 bases). V gave up 1 base and J gave up 2 bases, with 15 bases separating them. This CDR3 contains 16 residues. Germline V gene sequence: CDR1 MNHEY, CDR2 SMNVEV (reference sequence). The CDR3 sequence is CASSLYSTGYPYEQYF. The CDR3 nucleotides are TGTGCCAGCAGTTTATACTCGACAGGCTATCCCTACGAGCAGTACTTC.

CDR3: CASRSGVGDTQYF. For the CDR3, the DNA is TGTGCCAGCAGATCCGGGGTAGGGGATACGCAGTATTTT. The V gene is TRBV5-4, the J gene TRBJ2-3, with a possible D match to TRBD2 (5 bases). The germline V gene encodes CDR1 SGHNT and CDR2 YYREEE (reference sequence). This CDR3 has 13 amino acids. V lost 5 bases and J lost 6, with 13 bases in between.

The chain recombines TRBV19 with TRBJ2-1, with TRBD1 matching over 12 bases. Trimming cost V 5 bases and J 6 bases; bases outside gene matches: 5. The germline gives CDR1 LNHDA, CDR2 SQIVND (reference sequence). The CDR3 has 15 residues. The CDR3 protein is CASSVGQGAPNEQFF. As DNA, the CDR3 is TGTGCCAGTAGTGTGGGACAGGGGGCCCCCAATGAGCAGTTCTTC.

V gene TRBV5-1 combines with J gene TRBJ2-1; 7 positions match TRBD1. V shed 0 bases, J shed 5 bases, and the junction held 2 bases outside the gene matches. Germline CDR1 is SGHRS and CDR2 is YFSETQ. The CDR3 sequence is 14 residues long. As DNA, the CDR3 is TGCGCCAGCAGCTTGGGGGACAGAAACAATGAGCAGTTCTTC. It codes for CASSLGDRNNEQFF.

The chain is built from TRBV12-3 or TRBV12-4 and TRBJ2-7; TRBD2 matches 7 bases. CDR3 size: 13 residues. V lost 5 bases and J lost 2; bases outside the gene matches: 3. The CDR3 spells CASSASGAYEQYF. The CDR3 region has the DNA TGTGCCAGCAGTGCTAGCGGCGCCTACGAGCAGTACTTC.

This chain links TRBV6-5 with TRBJ1-3; 8 bases are shared with TRBD1. The length of the CDR3 is 16 residues. The V and J ends lost 0 bases and 4 bases, in that order; junction bases with no gene match: 5. Germline V lookup: CDR1 MNHEY, CDR2 SVGAGI. The CDR3 DNA is TGTGCCAGCAGTTACTCGGTCAGGGGGCCAGGAAACACCATATATTTT. It codes for CASSYSVRGPGNTIYF.

The chain has TRBV19 and TRBJ2-7; D remains unclear. Per the germline V gene, CDR1 is LNHDA and CDR2 is SQIVND (reference sequence). The length of the CDR3 is 13 residues. The CDR3, as DNA: TGTGCTACAAAGCCGGACGGACGCTACGAGCAGTACTTC. Amino acids: CATKPDGRYEQYF.

J is TRBJ1-2 and V is TRBV11-3, with D possibly matching TRBD1 (5 bases). Germline CDR1 reads SGHNT; CDR2 reads YENEEA. V lost 8 bases, J lost 3 bases, and 10 bases lay in between. This CDR3 has 12 residues. Written as DNA, the CDR3 is TGTGCCAGCGGAGGGGTGGACTATGGCTACACCTTC. It codes for CASGGVDYGYTF.